The clone carrying this T cell receptor (beta chain) turned up a few times. The data were obtained in a study of blood T cells in healthy people across ages. This CDR3 is built from 14 residues. CDR1 is LGHDT and CDR2 is YNNKEL in the germline V gene (reference sequence). V lost 2 bases, J lost 6 bases, and 12 bases lay in between. Through a sample-barcoded 5' primer and a J-beta primer mix, a second PCR was run for 7 to 11 cycles. In TCRdb, the 5' RACE reads were re-called with MiXCR into one record per CDR3 protein. The repertoire holds around 600,000 distinct CDR3 sequences, with more than 45% as singletons.

Material for sequencing was blood. This TCR was recovered from a man at least 80 years old in good health. The gene calls are TRBV3-1 and TRBJ2-3; D unresolved. The chain's CDR3 is CASSQRDGRDTQYF. DNA of the CDR3: TGTGCCAGCAGCCAACGCGACGGGCGGGATACGCAGTATTTT.